This entry describes one T cell receptor beta chain. The antigen remains undetermined. The record originates from a study of radiotherapy plus CTLA-4 blockade in lung cancer. Overall study context: Across the patients, objective responses occurred in approximately 17%, and disease control in roughly 30%.

Treatment of patients with chemo-refractory metastatic non-small-cell lung cancer consisted of focal radiation plus CTLA-4 blockade with ipilimumab. TCRdb keeps only in-frame clones here, not all; method: immunoSEQ multiplex PCR. This sample has more than 100,000 clones, with around 90% found just once. Study observations and caveats: Early blood T cell clone changes and increased post-radiation serum interferon-beta were reportedly the strongest response predictors. Radiotherapy with ipilimumab was followed by blood expansion of tumor-derived clones.

Deletions cut 2 bases from V and 3 bases from J, with 16 bases between. This CDR3 contains 16 residues. The germline gives CDR1 SEHNR, CDR2 FQNEAQ (reference sequence). The chain joins TRBV7-9 to TRBJ2-5, with unresolved D. The input for sequencing was peripheral blood, taken from a patient treated with radiotherapy plus ipilimumab. The TCR originated in a human donor with non-small cell lung cancer that progressed on radiotherapy plus ipilimumab. The CDR3 protein is CASSLTGRPEEETQYF. CDR3 DNA: TGTGCCAGCAGCTTAACTGGAAGGCCTGAGGAAGAGACCCAGTACTTC.